This TCR beta chain was sequenced in a study of CD8 T cells in ankylosing spondylitis. This clonotype was observed a handful of times. What it binds is unknown. A read error may produce the germline difference seen at one junction end. Study-wide findings and caveats: Within ankylosing spondylitis blood, a TCR beta motif made up of fewer than ten highly homologous variants appeared to be characteristic.

Germline lookup yields CDR1 SGHAT and CDR2 FQNNGV. The CDR3 sequence is 11 residues long. Construction of TCR beta libraries was performed using quantitative 5'-RACE with molecular barcodes. One entry per CDR3 protein, called by TCRdb with MiXCR from the 5' RACE reads. The data hold hundreds of thousands of distinct CDR3 sequences, with about 12% observed a single time. This rearrangement joins TRBV11-2 to TRBJ2-5; TRBD1 aligns across 9 bases. The receptor's source is a male donor with ankylosing spondylitis. Sample: blood, either unsorted or a sorted T cell fraction (not recorded which). CDR3: CASSLGGQGHF. Written as DNA, the CDR3 is TGTGCCAGCAGCCTAGGGGGACAGGGTCATTTC.